This T cell receptor (beta chain) originates from a study of T cells after yellow fever vaccination. Study findings and constraints: FACS-sorted repertoires could contain abundant clonotypes contaminating from the bulk population.

This clonotype has just a few counts. The antigen is unknown. TCRdb used MiXCR to reprocess the 5' RACE reads, holding one entry per CDR3 protein. The sample has roughly 250,000 distinct CDR3 sequences, 10% to 15% seen once; the top ten hold 0.4% to 0.65%. Sequenced material: CD4+ T cells sorted from PBMCs, taken 45 days after the yellow fever booster vaccination. This receptor was obtained from a man aged 25 to 45 who received the YFV17D yellow fever vaccine.

Here the CDR3 DNA reads TGCGCCAGCAGCTTGGCCCCGCTGGAGAACAGAGAGCAGTACTTC. It is translated as CASSLAPLENREQYF. This sequence joins TRBV5-1 and TRBJ2-7; D is unresolved. The V gene lost 0 bases and the J gene lost 7 bases, with 17 bases spanning the gap. From germline, CDR1 is SGHRS and CDR2 YFSETQ. The CDR3 consists of 15 residues. The whole variable domain, remainder taken from reference TRBV5-1 and TRBJ2-7, is KAGVTQTPRYLIKTRGQQVTLSCSPISGHRSVSWYQQTPGQGLQFLFEYFSETQRNKGNFPGRFSGRQFSNSRSEMNVSTLELGDSALYLCASSLAPLENREQYFGPGTRLTVT.